This is a list of T cell receptor beta chains from one sample in a study of T cell responses to AZD1222 COVID-19 vaccine. Here immunoSEQ multiplex PCR was the method, and the copy in TCRdb shows in-frame clones only, minus some. The profile shows around 180,000 clones, around 90% of them singletons. Sequenced here: peripheral blood, sampled on day 0 of AZD1222 vaccination. These receptors were obtained from an adult in good health. Each CDR3 is given with its conserved first and last residue. Each record gives: D gene, V gene, clone size, J gene, CDR3 protein, CDR3 DNA. D genes are given only for firm matches. Expanded clones get a size class; other rows say once, few or many, or leave the size out.

>-|TRBV5-1|-|TRBJ1-6
CASSLTGTLTQSPLHF
TGCGCCAGCAGCTTGACGGGGACTTTAACCCAATCACCCCTCCACTTT
>-|TRBV23-1|-|TRBJ1-2
CASSQGGRELTANYGYTF
TGCGCCAGCAGTCAAGGGGGTAGGGAGCTCACGGCTAACTATGGCTACACCTTC
>-|TRBV6-1|-|TRBJ1-5
CASSEVGGYNQPQHF
TGTGCCAGCAGTGAAGTTGGGGGGTACAATCAGCCCCAGCATTTT
>TRBD1|TRBV11-2|-|TRBJ1-5
CASSSGQASNQPQHF
TGTGCCAGCAGCAGTGGACAGGCAAGCAATCAGCCCCAGCATTTT
>-|TRBV4-1|-|TRBJ2-1
CASSQEGVWAREQFF
TGCGCCAGCAGCCAAGAAGGCGTCTGGGCGCGTGAGCAGTTCTTC
>-|TRBV6-5|-|TRBJ1-4
CASSRGLESEKLFF
TGTGCCAGCAGTCGGGGACTGGAGAGTGAAAAACTGTTTTTT
>-|TRBV10-3|-|TRBJ1-1
CAISDGTEAFF
TGTGCCATCAGTGATGGCACTGAAGCTTTCTTT
>TRBD2|TRBV4-1|-|TRBJ2-7
CASAGGREQYF
TGCGCCTCTGCGGGGGGGCGCGAGCAGTACTTC
>-|TRBV6-5|-|TRBJ1-1
CASSYTPGVLTEAFF
TGTGCCAGCAGTTATACCCCGGGGGTGCTCACTGAAGCTTTCTTT
>-|TRBV10-3|-|TRBJ1-1
CAIHGGGTEAFF
TGTGCCATCCACGGGGGCGGCACTGAAGCTTTCTTT
>-|TRBV4-3|-|TRBJ2-1
CASSQDRGFSSSNEQFF
TGCGCCAGCAGCCAAGATAGGGGCTTTAGCTCAAGTAATGAGCAGTTCTTC
>-|TRBV7-4|few|TRBJ1-5
CASSLGTASSQPQHF
TGTGCCAGCAGCTTAGGGACAGCTTCATCTCAGCCCCAGCATTTT
>-|TRBV6-1|-|TRBJ1-5
CASSDRGDGNQPQHF
TGTGCCAGCAGTGATAGAGGGGATGGCAATCAGCCCCAGCATTTT
>-|TRBV13|-|TRBJ2-7
CASSFQGGEQYF
TGTGCCAGCAGCTTCCAGGGTGGCGAGCAGTACTTC
>TRBD2|TRBV5-1|-|TRBJ2-2
CASSLEAGTGELFF
TGCGCCAGCAGCTTGGAAGCGGGAACCGGGGAGCTGTTTTTT
>-|TRBV6-5|-|TRBJ2-7
CASRETDDHYEQYF
TGTGCCAGCAGGGAGACTGACGACCATTACGAGCAGTACTTC
>TRBD1|TRBV7-9|few|TRBJ1-6
CASSPGQGPNSPLHF
TGTGCCAGCAGCCCGGGACAGGGGCCAAATTCACCCCTCCACTTT
>-|TRBV15|-|TRBJ1-6
CATSRDRRVGFGSPLHF
TGTGCCACCAGCAGAGATCGGAGGGTCGGGTTTGGATCACCCCTCCACTTT
>TRBD1|TRBV9|-|TRBJ1-2
CASSVGGTGNYGYTF
TGTGCCAGCAGCGTAGGCGGGACAGGGAACTATGGCTACACCTTC
>TRBD1|TRBV5-4|-|TRBJ1-2
CASSRRTGGAEGYTF
TGTGCCAGCAGCAGGCGGACAGGGGGCGCGGAGGGCTACACCTTC
>TRBD1|TRBV19|few|TRBJ1-2
CASSIPEWVDRAGSYGYTF
TGTGCCAGTAGTATTCCAGAATGGGTCGACAGGGCGGGGAGCTATGGCTACACCTTC
>-|TRBV18|-|TRBJ1-3
CASSPLEQGQTSGNTIYF
TGTGCCAGCTCACCACTCGAACAAGGACAGACCTCTGGAAACACCATATATTTT
>TRBD1|TRBV5-6|-|TRBJ2-7
CASSWTGNEQYF
TGTGCCAGCAGCTGGACAGGGAACGAGCAGTACTTC
>TRBD1|TRBV5-1|-|TRBJ2-7
CASSLRTGVLEQYF
TGCGCCAGCAGCTTGAGGACAGGGGTTCTCGAGCAGTACTTC
>-|TRBV9|-|TRBJ2-7
CASSVGATRPYEQYF
TGTGCCAGCAGCGTAGGGGCTACACGGCCCTACGAGCAGTACTTC
>-|TRBV5-4|once|TRBJ2-7
CASSFGFSYEQYF
TGTGCCAGCAGCTTTGGGTTCTCCTACGAGCAGTACTTC
>-|TRBV10-3|-|TRBJ1-1
CAISESGGVTNTEAFF
TGTGCCATCAGTGAGTCAGGCGGGGTAACGAACACTGAAGCTTTCTTT
>-|TRBV10-3|-|TRBJ1-2
CAIGSSLTNYGYTF
TGTGCCATCGGGTCGAGTCTTACTAACTATGGCTACACCTTC
>TRBD1|TRBV3-1/TRBV3-2|-|TRBJ1-2
CASTLKQGGGYTF
TGTGCCAGCACCCTTAAACAGGGGGGCGGCTACACCTTC
>TRBD2|TRBV3-1/TRBV3-2|-|TRBJ2-5
CASSRVGLTSGGRGETQYF
TGTGCCAGCAGCCGAGTTGGACTGACTAGCGGGGGACGGGGGGAGACCCAGTACTTC
>-|TRBV20-1|once|TRBJ2-5
CSARGEVTQYF
TGCAGTGCTAGGGGGGAAGTGACCCAGTACTTC
>-|TRBV15|-|TRBJ1-4
CATSARPGGTYTGALPEKLFF
TGTGCCACCAGCGCGCGACCGGGAGGGACGTACACCGGAGCCTTGCCTGAAAAACTGTTTTTT
>TRBD2|TRBV5-1|-|TRBJ2-3
CAPSGGGAGTDTQYF
TGCGCCCCCAGCGGCGGGGGGGCCGGCACAGATACGCAGTATTTT
>TRBD2|TRBV12-5|-|TRBJ2-7
CASGAGRLFRYEQYF
TGTGCTAGTGGAGCGGGACGGCTGTTTCGGTACGAGCAGTACTTC
>-|TRBV9|-|TRBJ2-3
CASSVTGSDTQYF
TGTGCCAGCAGCGTAACAGGGTCAGATACGCAGTATTTT
>-|TRBV5-1|few|TRBJ1-4
CASSEGATNEKLFF
TGCGCCAGCAGCGAGGGGGCAACTAATGAAAAACTGTTTTTT
>-|TRBV6-2/TRBV6-3|-|TRBJ2-2
CASSVALTGELFF
TGTGCCAGCAGTGTGGCGTTAACCGGGGAGCTGTTTTTT
>-|TRBV5-4|-|TRBJ1-6
CASTGTVTNSPLHF
TGTGCCAGCACCGGGACGGTAACAAATTCACCCCTCCACTTT
>TRBD2|TRBV4-2|-|TRBJ2-5
CASSQGTSWETQYF
TGTGCCAGCAGCCAAGGGACTAGCTGGGAGACCCAGTACTTC
>-|TRBV6-1|-|TRBJ2-7
CASSEYLRAGSYEQYF
TGTGCCAGCAGTGAATACCTCCGGGCGGGGTCCTACGAGCAGTACTTC
>-|TRBV4-1|-|TRBJ1-2
CASSQDSGATNYGYTF
TGCGCCAGCAGCCAAGATTCGGGGGCAACTAACTATGGCTACACCTTC
>TRBD1|TRBV19|-|TRBJ2-7
CASSPLPGQRPYEQYF
TGTGCCAGTAGCCCTCTCCCGGGACAGCGGCCTTACGAGCAGTACTTC
>-|TRBV11-2|few|TRBJ2-7
CASSPSSSGEQYF
TGTGCCAGCAGCCCCAGCAGTAGTGGCGAGCAGTACTTC
>-|TRBV3-1/TRBV3-2|-|TRBJ1-4
CASSQSYRTNEKLFF
TGTGCCAGCAGCCAGTCATATAGAACTAATGAAAAACTGTTTTTT
>TRBD1|TRBV5-6|-|TRBJ2-1
CASSLLVGTRTGKNEQFF
TGTGCCAGCAGCTTGTTGGTCGGCACTCGGACAGGGAAGAATGAGCAGTTCTTC
>-|TRBV5-1|-|TRBJ1-3
CASSNTNTIYF
TGCGCCAGCAGCAACACAAACACCATATATTTT
>-|TRBV6-5|-|TRBJ2-3
CASSRGTSTDTQYF
TGTGCCAGCAGTCGAGGGACTAGCACAGATACGCAGTATTTT
>-|TRBV27|-|TRBJ1-6
CASSLGGDGSPLHF
TGTGCCAGCAGTTTAGGGGGGGACGGCTCACCCCTCCACTTT
>-|TRBV7-9|-|TRBJ2-2
CASSPPDSSNTGELFF
TGTGCCAGCAGCCCACCCGACAGTTCGAACACCGGGGAGCTGTTTTTT
>-|TRBV4-1|-|TRBJ1-6
CASSQERSFSYNSPLHF
TGCGCCAGCAGCCAAGAACGGAGTTTTTCCTATAATTCACCCCTCCACTTT
>-|TRBV5-1|-|TRBJ1-6
CASRLREGGNSPLHF
TGCGCCAGCCGCCTCCGAGAGGGAGGAAATTCACCCCTCCACTTT
>-|TRBV6-6|-|TRBJ1-1
CASRPNRENTEAFF
TGTGCCAGCAGACCTAACAGGGAGAACACTGAAGCTTTCTTT
>-|TRBV2|-|TRBJ1-2
CASSEASYGYTF
TGTGCCAGCAGTGAAGCATCCTATGGCTACACCTTC
>-|TRBV28|-|TRBJ1-5
CASILGSPTTQPQHF
TGTGCCAGCATTCTGGGTTCCCCCACCACTCAGCCCCAGCATTTT
>TRBD1|TRBV2|-|TRBJ1-3
CASSVLGQGGSGNTIYF
TGTGCCAGCAGTGTCTTGGGACAGGGAGGTTCTGGAAACACCATATATTTT